This TCR beta chain stems from a study of T cell repertoires in ileal Crohn's disease (dated by TCRdb to the late 2010s). Regarding the study in general: The median duration of disease was around 7.3 years, and at the time of surgery approximately 34% of patients were active smokers. A prospective multicentre cohort supplied the 55 to 65 Crohn's disease patients whose TCR repertoires were analysed. A Rutgeerts score higher than i0 was the definition used for endoscopic postoperative recurrence. M6 samples consisted of neoterminal ileum biopsies collected during postoperative colonoscopy. The study was conducted in parallel with a multicentre cohort that was designed to identify predictors of early endoscopic recurrence following ileocolonic resection. A total of about 150 mucosal samples from approximately 60 patients were sequenced, with samples obtained at several locations on the surgical specimen and at postoperative endoscopy. Postoperative therapy was given to about half of the patients, with thiopurines administered to about a dozen patients and anti-TNF agents administered to approximately 20 patients. Every patient underwent surgery because of a complication, which was stricturing disease in about 61% of cases and penetrating disease in roughly 39%.

Paper-wide results and their limitations: Only a subgroup of patients, of unstated size, had mucosal CD4 and CD8 T cells sorted and sequenced. Endoscopic recurrence was found to be associated with higher high-frequency clone percentages at surgery, and recurrence was observed in all patients with clonality above 26.8% (18/57). Compared with CD4 T cells, sorted CD8 T cells contained more high-frequency clones, which suggests that the mucosal expansions were mostly CD8. Postoperative endoscopy was performed at varying times within the first year after surgery, with a median delay of 6.9 months. Patients who were active smokers at surgery had a significantly higher proportion of clonal expansions than non-smokers (roughly 24% vs 19%, p=0.02).

Counted from cysteine to phenylalanine, this CDR3 has 15 amino acids. This entry keeps only the CDR3 DNA: 45 bases, framed from base 1. V and J are truncated by 4 bases and 7 bases respectively, leaving an intervening sequence of 19 bases. As encoded in the germline V gene (reference sequence), CDR1 is LNHDA while CDR2 is SQIVND. Per the publication, the time point label means: neoterminal ileum biopsy at postoperative endoscopy, about 6 months after surgery. Eligible patients were adults with ileal or ileocolonic Crohn's disease who had an indication for ileocolonic resection. Whole ileal mucosal biopsies were stored frozen at -80°C before DNA extraction. Genomic DNA was isolated from frozen whole biopsies using a TRizol-based method, and the DNA was quantified with a NanoDrop 2000 spectrophotometer. For commercial TCRB immunosequencing, five hundred nanograms of biopsy DNA were submitted for each sample. CDR3 regions were amplified from genomic DNA by Adaptive Biotechnology using a two-step, amplification bias-controlled multiplex PCR. In the first PCR, primers covered every V and J gene segment, and in the second PCR, barcodes and Illumina adapters were added. An Illumina instrument was used to sequence the CDR3 libraries. The study's own analysis went as follows. Analysis combined the vendor-provided pipelines with custom analysis of raw data in R/Bioconductor under R version 3.3.0. Clonality, which ranges from 0 to 1, was calculated as the inverse of the normalised Shannon entropy across all productive clones. High-frequency clones were defined as the share of the repertoire occupied by the top 100 clones, with only clones passing a 95% confidence test being retained. The Simpson index measured repertoire diversity, and the Morisita-Horn index measured overlap between samples. TCRdb holds this immuneACCESS table with in-frame rearrangements only. Some clones are missing; in checked studies, unresolved V genes explain under half, and the rest has no known cause. From that table come the V and J calls and clone size; the DNA was used to work out D and trimming. The table for this sample lists 55,000 to 65,000 clones; roughly nine tenths of them were counted only once. The top ten constitute about 2.1% of the sample.

About this clone: What this receptor recognizes is not known. No base quality information exists; no much larger clone differs at one position.

The chain is made from TRBV19 and TRBJ1-2, with no confident D gene call. Sequenced material: ileal tissue. The source of this sequence is an adult with Crohn's disease. The DNA sequence is as follows: TGTGCCAGTAGTACTACCGGACGGAGGGCAATTGGCTACACCTTC. Its protein is CASSTTGRRAIGYTF.